This T cell receptor (beta chain) was recovered during a study of shared clonotypes between healthy human individuals. Study-wide results and caveats: Even with large depth, rarefaction showed that sorted-subset sequencing was incomplete. The study found roughly 5% of naive CD4 clonotypes shared across four donors. Represented genetic and exposure-history diversity was restricted by having few donors.

CD4+ cells yielded CD45RA+ naive and CD45RA-negative memory subsets. Note on this clone: Its antigen remains unknown.

Looked up from germline, CDR1 is SQVTM and CDR2 is ANQGSEA. CDR3 size: 13 residues. Trimming cost V 8 bases and J 1 base, with 15 bases left between them. The table came from immunoSEQ multiplex PCR; TCRdb's copy has only in-frame clones and leaves some out. The sample gives 1.6 million or so clones, over 95% of which show up once; approximately 1.1% is in the top ten. The chain has TRBV29-1 and TRBJ2-7; D could derive from TRBD1 or TRBD2 (6 bases each). The sequenced material came from naive CD4+ T cells sorted from blood. Subset in this sample: CD45RA+ positively selected. The origin of this receptor is a man aged 30-40 years in good health. As DNA, the CDR3 is TGCAGCCAGTCTGGGGGGCTGTCCTACGAGCAGTACTTC. The encoded protein is CSQSGGLSYEQYF.